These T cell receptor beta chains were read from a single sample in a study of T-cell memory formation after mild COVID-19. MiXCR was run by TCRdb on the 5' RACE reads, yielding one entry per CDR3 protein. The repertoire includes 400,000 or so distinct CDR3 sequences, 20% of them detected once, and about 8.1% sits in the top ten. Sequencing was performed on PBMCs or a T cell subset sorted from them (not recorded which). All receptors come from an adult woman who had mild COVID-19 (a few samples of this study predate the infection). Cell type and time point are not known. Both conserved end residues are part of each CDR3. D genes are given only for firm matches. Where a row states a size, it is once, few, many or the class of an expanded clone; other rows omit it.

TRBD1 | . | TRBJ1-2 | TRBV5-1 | CASGQDPRDYGYTF
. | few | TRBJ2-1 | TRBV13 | CASSRRVFEHNEQFF
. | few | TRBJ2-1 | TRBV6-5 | CASSSPRVGEQFF
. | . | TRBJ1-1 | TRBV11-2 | CASSSLDRRNTEAFF
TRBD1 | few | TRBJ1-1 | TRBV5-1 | CASSLSTAGTVFQPTLQNTEAFF
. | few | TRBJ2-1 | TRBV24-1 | CATSDLFGRGEQFF
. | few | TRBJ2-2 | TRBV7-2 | CASSPPGYAGGELFF
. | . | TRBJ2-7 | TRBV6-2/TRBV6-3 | CASRSLYEQYF
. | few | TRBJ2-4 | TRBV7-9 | CASSLGEGLAKNIQYF
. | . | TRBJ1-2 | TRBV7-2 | CASSLTWTGNGYTF
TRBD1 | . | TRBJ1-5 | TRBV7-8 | CASSVGQGWRNQPQHF
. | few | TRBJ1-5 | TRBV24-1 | CATSDSNDWRGRGQPQHF
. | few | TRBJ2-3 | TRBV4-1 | CASSQVISRGTLPDTQYF
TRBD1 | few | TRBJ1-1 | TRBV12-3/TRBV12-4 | CASSLAGRGPGTEAFF
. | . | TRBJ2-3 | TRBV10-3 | CAIMSGSQDTQYF
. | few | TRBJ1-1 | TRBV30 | CAWAGLNTEAFF
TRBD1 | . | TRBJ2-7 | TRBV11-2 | CASSHRDRVGEQYF
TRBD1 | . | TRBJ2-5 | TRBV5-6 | CASSLTGALSTQYF
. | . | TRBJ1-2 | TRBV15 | CATSRDRVDGYTF
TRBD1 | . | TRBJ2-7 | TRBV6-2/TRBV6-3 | CASSYPRTGGYEQYF
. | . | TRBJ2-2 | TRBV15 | CATSRDASTNTGELFF
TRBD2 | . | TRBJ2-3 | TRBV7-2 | CASSPGGTSGPTDTQYF
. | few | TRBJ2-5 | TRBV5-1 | CASAFQGSQETQYF
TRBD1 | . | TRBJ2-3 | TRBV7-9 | CASTRQGQATDTQYF
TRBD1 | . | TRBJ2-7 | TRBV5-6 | CASSLYAGQVYNEQYF
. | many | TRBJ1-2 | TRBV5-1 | CASSLVAGTSLYTF
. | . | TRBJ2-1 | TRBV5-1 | CASSLAGDSYNEQFF
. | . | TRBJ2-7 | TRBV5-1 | CASSLITGAYEQYF
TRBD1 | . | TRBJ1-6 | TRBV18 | CASSPRYNRGPNSPLHF
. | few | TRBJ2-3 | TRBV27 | CASSLSPRTTDTQYF
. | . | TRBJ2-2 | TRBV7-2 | CASRGRASNTGELFF
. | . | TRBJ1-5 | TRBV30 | CAWSGQGLSNQPQHF
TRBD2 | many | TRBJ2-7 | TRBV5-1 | CASSLDAREVYEQYF
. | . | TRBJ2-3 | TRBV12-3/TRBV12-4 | CASTLRPDLTDTQYF
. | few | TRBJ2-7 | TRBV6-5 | CASSYSAGALRDEQYF
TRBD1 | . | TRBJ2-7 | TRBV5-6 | CASSSGTGFLEQYF
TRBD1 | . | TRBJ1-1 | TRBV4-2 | CASSLLEQGAEAFF
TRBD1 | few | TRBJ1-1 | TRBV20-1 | CSRTGDGTEAFF
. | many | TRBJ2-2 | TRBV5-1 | CASSPDTGELFF
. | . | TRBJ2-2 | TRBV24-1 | CATSDFLGGGNTGELFF
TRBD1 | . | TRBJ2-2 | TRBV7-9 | CASSLGPPGQGASITGELFF
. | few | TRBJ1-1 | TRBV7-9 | CASSLAWDGNTEAFF